What follows are 17 T cell receptor beta chains derived from one specimen sequenced in a study of T-cell reconstitution after alpha-beta-depleted transplantation in children. It was with unique molecular identifiers that the TCRbeta library was prepared. TCRdb re-analysed the PCR reads in MiXCR, keeping a single row per CDR3 protein. The repertoire holds roughly 590,000 distinct CDR3 sequences, with around 17% as singletons. This material consisted of PBMCs from the stem cell graft donor, taken from the stem cell graft. These receptors were taken from a human donor who donated a stem cell graft to a child with acute myeloid leukemia.

This clonotype was observed many times. J is TRBJ1-1 and V is TRBV25-1; D gene unclear. The V end was cut by 6 bases, the J end by 5 bases, with 10 bases between. Germline CDR1 MGHDK, CDR2 SYGVNS. The CDR3 is 12 residues long. The CDR3 nucleotides are TGTGCCAGCAGGGGCGGTTGGACTGAAGCTTTCTTT. As protein: CASRGGWTEAFF.

This clonotype was seen a handful of times. This chain uses TRBV20-1 with TRBJ1-6, with a possible D match to TRBD1 (6 bases). Germline V gene lookup returns CDR1 DFQATT and CDR2 SNEGSKA (reference sequence). V dropped 6 bases and J dropped 5 bases, with 14 bases sitting between them. The CDR3 is made up of 14 amino acids. The DNA of the CDR3 is TGCAGTGCGTCGAGGGGGGGGAATAATTCACCCCTCCACTTT. As protein: CSASRGGNNSPLHF.

The rearrangement uses TRBV15 and TRBJ2-3, with D possibly being TRBD2 (6 bases). This CDR3 comprises 14 residues. The V gene's germline CDR1 is LNHNV and CDR2 YYDKDF (reference sequence). V was pared by 5 bases and J by 0 bases, with 9 bases between. The DNA for the CDR3 is TGTGCCACCAGCCTGGGGGGTAGCACAGATACGCAGTATTTT. Translation gives CATSLGGSTDTQYF.

The chain couples TRBV7-2 to TRBJ2-2, with D tentatively TRBD2 (7 bases). The CDR3 extends over 15 amino acids. With 3 bases removed from V and 4 bases from J, the gap between germline ends came to 12 bases. From germline, CDR1 is SGHTA and CDR2 FQGNSA. The CDR3 region is CASSFQGRVTGELFF. In DNA, the CDR3 is TGTGCCAGCAGCTTCCAGGGGAGGGTCACCGGGGAGCTGTTTTTT.

Concerning this clonotype: A read error is possible here, since a much larger clone lies one base away. J is TRBJ2-5 and V is TRBV20-1; the match to TRBD1 covers 7 bases. CDR3 length equals 15 residues. CDR1 is DFQATT and CDR2 is SNEGSKA in the germline V gene (reference sequence). The CDR3 DNA follows: TGCAGTGCTAGAGGGGGTTGGGACAGCCAAGAGGCCCAGTACTTC. The encoded protein is CSARGGWDSQEAQYF.

The table lists this clonotype with many counts. This chain joins TRBV12-3 or TRBV12-4 and TRBJ2-3, with D tentatively TRBD1 (5 bases). Trimming took 3 bases from V and 2 from J, leaving 9 bases between them. This CDR3 has 14 residues. In DNA, the CDR3 is TGTGCCAGCAGTTTTCAGGGCCACACAGATACGCAGTATTTT. It encodes CASSFQGHTDTQYF.

A remark on this clonotype: This clone may be a read error of a much larger clone one base away. The V gene is TRBV6-1, the J gene TRBJ2-5, with 10 bases aligning to TRBD1. From germline, CDR1 is MNHNS and CDR2 SASEGT. CDR3 length equals 15 residues. CDR3 coding DNA: TGTGCCAGCAGTCCAAGGGACAGGGGAGGAGAGACCCGGTACTTC. This translates into CASSPRDRGGETRYF.

The chain links TRBV5-6 to TRBJ1-5; 7 nucleotides agree with TRBD1. V shed 4 bases, J shed 6 bases, and the junction held 10 bases outside the gene matches. Germline V CDR1 and CDR2: SGHDT, YYEEEE. The CDR3 spans 15 residues. For the CDR3, the DNA is TGTGCCAGCAGCCCCCGGCGACAGGGTGGTCAGCCCCAGCATTTT. It yields the protein CASSPRRQGGQPQHF.

V and J are TRBV12-3 or TRBV12-4 and TRBJ1-1; maybe TRBD1 (6 bases). There are 14 residues in the CDR3. Trimming took off 8 bases at V and 4 bases at J, with 17 bases between the two ends. CDR3 region: CASVYREWSTEAFF. CDR3 coding DNA: TGTGCCAGCGTATACAGGGAATGGTCCACTGAAGCTTTCTTT.

This clonotype showed up many times. V gene TRBV20-1 combines with J gene TRBJ1-5; D remains ambiguous. Germline values: CDR1 DFQATT, CDR2 SNEGSKA (reference sequence). Trimming removed 0 bases at V and 6 bases at J, with 9 bases between. The CDR3 contains 13 residues. The CDR3, as DNA: TGCAGTGCTAGAGATCCCGGATTTCAGCCCCAGCATTTT. Translated, it gives CSARDPGFQPQHF.

J is TRBJ1-2 and V is TRBV20-1, with 12 bases fitting TRBD1. V was clipped by 4 bases and J by 4 bases; unmatched bases: 7. Germline lookup yields CDR1 DFQATT and CDR2 SNEGSKA (reference sequence). The CDR3 runs 15 residues. CDR3 region: CSAIDRDRGPYGYTF. Written as DNA, the CDR3 is TGCAGTGCTATTGACCGGGACAGGGGGCCCTATGGCTACACCTTC.

This clonotype has ten or more counts. V and J are TRBV20-1 and TRBJ2-5, with D maybe TRBD2 (6 bases). The V gene lost 0 bases and the J gene lost 5 bases, with 16 bases spanning the gap. The germline CDR1 and CDR2 sequences are DFQATT and SNEGSKA (reference sequence). The CDR3 has 15 amino acids. CDR3: CSARDVLAGGETQYF. CDR3 nucleotides: TGCAGTGCTAGAGATGTACTAGCCGGTGGTGAGACCCAGTACTTC.

This clonotype was observed many times. The chain has TRBV6-5 and TRBJ1-6; D remains ambiguous. This CDR3 spans 12 amino acids. Trimming took 8 bases from V and 10 from J, leaving 12 bases between them. In germline, CDR1 is MNHEY, CDR2 SVGAGI. The DNA of the CDR3 is TGTGCCAGCCGGACTGAGGGCTCACCCCTCCACTTT. Translating gives CASRTEGSPLHF.

This chain uses TRBV4-1 with TRBJ2-2, with D perhaps given as TRBD1 or TRBD2 (5 bases each). V was clipped by 0 bases and J by 0 bases, with 14 bases between them. Looked up from germline, CDR1 is MGHRA and CDR2 is YSYEKL. CDR3 size: 18 residues. CDR3: CASSQEEGLGANTGELFF. In nucleotides, the CDR3 is TGCGCCAGCAGCCAAGAAGAGGGGCTAGGGGCGAACACCGGGGAGCTGTTTTTT.

Only a few counts were recorded for this clonotype. V usage is TRBV5-5 and J usage is TRBJ2-7, with TRBD1 identical over 9 bases. Germline CDR1 is SGHKS and CDR2 is YYEKEE (reference sequence). The CDR3 runs 17 residues. V gave up 3 bases and J gave up 0 bases; unmatched junction bases: 10. Here the CDR3 reads CASSYYATGGPSYEQYV. The CDR3 DNA is TGTGCCAGCAGCTATTATGCTACAGGGGGCCCCTCCTACGAGCAGTACGTC.

This clonotype was counted at least ten times. Written as DNA, the CDR3 is TGCGCCAGCAGCCAAGATCTTGTAGGGAGCAATCAGCCCCAGCATTTT. Its translation: CASSQDLVGSNQPQHF. J is TRBJ1-5 and V is TRBV4-1; D call uncertain. Trimming shortened V by 0 bases and J by 1 base, and 10 bases separated the two germline ends. Germline V lookup: CDR1 MGHRA, CDR2 YSYEKL. CDR3 length equals 16 residues.

The table lists this clonotype with many counts. For the CDR3, the DNA is TGTGCCAGCAGCTTGCTTGGACGGGGGAACAAAAACATTCAGTACTTC. Translating it yields CASSLLGRGNKNIQYF. The chain combines TRBV5-6 with TRBJ2-4; D might be TRBD2 (6 bases). The germline CDR1 and CDR2 sequences are SGHDT and YYEEEE. The V and J ends lost 1 base and 3 bases respectively, with 14 bases between them. This CDR3 contains 16 residues.